This T cell receptor (beta chain) was sequenced in a study of identical twins. TCRdb reanalysed the 5' RACE reads using MiXCR and keeps one entry per CDR3 protein. The table has 550,000 to 700,000 distinct CDR3 sequences, over 20% seen once. The V and J ends lost 6 bases and 1 base, in that order; junction bases with no gene match: 6. There are 14 residues in the CDR3. Regarding the study as a whole: Memory repertoires showed no such pattern, whereas abundant cord blood beta clonotypes carried fewer insertions.

This clonotype was detected a few times. No antigen is known for it. These data were also filed under a second study, of T cells expressing NK-cell markers. As that study records: An anti-gamma-delta TCR antibody restricted sorting to alpha-beta TCR T cells in several experiments.

This receptor was identified in a woman aged 18-29 years in good health. The chain has TRBV12-3 or TRBV12-4 and TRBJ2-7, with TRBD1 identical over 7 bases. The sequencing sample was made of PBMCs. The CDR3 DNA is TGTGCCAGCAGCAACTCGGACAGGTCCTACGAGCAGTACTTC. Encoded protein: CASSNSDRSYEQYF.